This is a list of T cell receptor beta chains from one sample in a study of early T cells in non-severe SARS-CoV-2 infection. In TCRdb, the 5' RACE reads were re-called with MiXCR into one record per CDR3 protein. Here the sample spans roughly 60,000 distinct CDR3 sequences, 5.6% being singletons. Source material: whole blood. These receptors came from an adult who was a healthcare worker with PCR-confirmed SARS-CoV-2 infection or an uninfected control (not recorded which). Both conserved end residues are part of each CDR3. The order of the fields is clone size, D gene, J gene, V gene, CDR3 protein, CDR3 DNA. The D gene is left open where the match is weak. Rows may omit the clone size; those that give it use once, few, many or a size class.

many	NA	TRBJ2-1	TRBV5-1	CASSLRAASYNEQFF	TGCGCCAGCAGCTTGAGGGCAGCCTCCTACAATGAGCAGTTCTTC
many	TRBD1	TRBJ2-5	TRBV7-7	CASSSGQGKGPETQYF	TGTGCCAGCAGCTCAGGACAGGGAAAAGGCCCAGAGACCCAGTACTTC
NA	NA	TRBJ1-2	TRBV6-5	CASWRDFSYTF	TGTGCCAGCTGGAGGGATTTCAGCTACACCTTC
many	NA	TRBJ1-1	TRBV5-1	CASSLFNRNTEAFF	TGCGCCAGCAGCCTATTCAACAGGAACACTGAAGCTTTCTTT
NA	NA	TRBJ2-7	TRBV5-1	CASSPSVVGAHYEQYF	TGCGCCAGCAGCCCCTCCGTCGTGGGAGCCCACTACGAGCAGTACTTC
few	NA	TRBJ1-5	TRBV7-2	CASSLNVGNQPQHF	TGTGCCAGCAGCTTGAATGTAGGCAATCAGCCCCAGCATTTT
many	TRBD1	TRBJ1-5	TRBV6-2/TRBV6-3	CASSPVKGQNNQPQHF	TGTGCCAGCAGCCCTGTTAAGGGACAGAACAATCAGCCCCAGCATTTT
many	NA	TRBJ1-5	TRBV20-1	CSARRGDAGNQPQHF	TGCAGTGCTCGTCGCGGGGACGCAGGCAATCAGCCCCAGCATTTT
NA	NA	TRBJ1-1	TRBV4-1	CASSPTGAGPGMNTEAFF	TGCGCCAGCAGCCCGACCGGGGCAGGGCCAGGAATGAACACTGAAGCTTTCTTT
many	NA	TRBJ1-4	TRBV13	CASSLGVDEKLFF	TGTGCCAGCTCCCTCGGGGTGGATGAAAAACTGTTTTTT
few	NA	TRBJ2-7	TRBV10-3	CAISDRGYYEQYF	TGTGCCATCAGTGACAGGGGATATTACGAGCAGTACTTC
many	NA	TRBJ2-5	TRBV5-5	CASSLVAELYQETQYF	TGTGCCAGCAGCTTGGTTGCAGAATTGTACCAAGAGACCCAGTACTTC
NA	NA	TRBJ2-5	TRBV7-3	CASSSRTQGTQYF	TGTGCCAGCAGCTCCCGGACCCAAGGGACCCAGTACTTC
many	NA	TRBJ1-1	TRBV30	CAWSVRGLRNTEAFF	TGTGCCTGGAGTGTTCGGGGTTTGAGGAACACTGAAGCTTTCTTT
many	NA	TRBJ1-4	TRBV18	CASSPLTEKLFF	TGTGCCAGCTCACCACTGACTGAAAAACTGTTTTTT
few	TRBD1	TRBJ2-7	TRBV5-1	CASSLEGQAYEQYF	TGCGCCAGCAGCTTGGAGGGACAGGCCTACGAGCAGTACTTC
many	TRBD2	TRBJ2-7	TRBV29-1	CSTLAGIEQYF	TGCAGCACTTTAGCGGGAATCGAGCAGTACTTC
few	NA	TRBJ2-5	TRBV5-8	CASNPPLGLAGSETQYF	TGTGCCAGCAACCCTCCCCTGGGGCTCGCCGGGTCGGAGACCCAGTACTTC
many	NA	TRBJ1-5	TRBV20-1	CSARRAVDSNQPQHF	TGCAGTGCTAGAAGGGCAGTAGATAGCAATCAGCCCCAGCATTTT
many	NA	TRBJ1-1	TRBV7-2	CASSLPWGTEAFF	TGTGCCAGCAGCCTGCCCTGGGGCACTGAAGCTTTCTTT
few	TRBD2	TRBJ2-7	TRBV19	CASKKTAGGRYEQYF	TGTGCCAGTAAGAAAACAGCGGGAGGGCGCTACGAGCAGTACTTC
many	NA	TRBJ2-2	TRBV30	CAWSVRTGELFF	TGTGCCTGGAGTGTAAGAACCGGGGAGCTGTTTTTT
many	NA	TRBJ1-6	TRBV10-3	CAISESGQSNSPLHF	TGTGCCATCAGTGAGTCGGGCCAAAGTAATTCACCCCTCCACTTT
few	NA	TRBJ1-5	TRBV21-1	CASGPLAGNQPQHF	TGTGCCAGCGGACCTCTCGCCGGCAATCAGCCCCAGCATTTT
NA	NA	TRBJ2-2	TRBV6-1	CASRTGNTGELFF	TGTGCCAGCAGAACAGGGAACACCGGGGAGCTGTTTTTT
many	TRBD1	TRBJ2-7	TRBV6-5	CASSLRAVGQGIHEQYF	TGTGCCAGCTCCCTAAGGGCAGTGGGACAGGGGATCCACGAGCAGTACTTC
many	NA	TRBJ1-1	TRBV7-6	CASSAQGFGEAFF	TGTGCCAGCAGCGCACAGGGCTTTGGAGAAGCTTTCTTT
many	NA	TRBJ2-1	TRBV11-1	CARLGSEQFF	TGTGCCCGCCTGGGAAGTGAGCAGTTCTTC
many	TRBD1	TRBJ2-3	TRBV13	CASSLGTAGTDTQYF	TGTGCCAGCAGCTTGGGGACAGCTGGCACAGATACGCAGTATTTT
few	NA	TRBJ1-2	TRBV5-1	CASSSGGDVGYTF	TGCGCCAGCAGCTCGGGAGGCGATGTAGGCTACACCTTC
many	TRBD2	TRBJ2-1	TRBV20-1	CSAPTGTSRYNEQFF	TGCAGTGCTCCCACCGGGACTAGCCGATACAATGAGCAGTTCTTC
few	TRBD2	TRBJ2-3	TRBV2	CASSRTSGGADTQYF	TGTGCCAGCAGTCGGACTTCTGGGGGGGCAGATACGCAGTATTTT
few	NA	TRBJ2-3	TRBV5-1	CASSLAWGLAPTDTQYF	TGCGCCAGCAGCTTGGCCTGGGGGCTAGCTCCCACAGATACGCAGTATTTT
NA	TRBD2	TRBJ2-1	TRBV7-3	CASSPLLSGVSSYNEQFF	TGTGCCAGCAGCCCCCTCCTAAGCGGGGTGAGCTCCTACAATGAGCAGTTCTTC
many	NA	TRBJ2-1	TRBV2	CASTRRVFNEQFF	TGTGCCAGCACCCGAAGGGTTTTCAATGAGCAGTTCTTC
few	NA	TRBJ1-2	TRBV6-1	CASGARTAGLLNYGYTF	TGTGCCAGCGGGGCTCGGACGGCAGGACTCCTTAACTATGGCTACACCTTC
many	NA	TRBJ1-3	TRBV5-5	CASSYEVLSGNTIYF	TGTGCCAGCAGCTATGAGGTATTATCTGGAAACACCATATATTTT
many	NA	TRBJ2-7	TRBV4-1	CASSQATRAHEQYF	TGCGCCAGCAGCCAGGCTACCAGGGCCCACGAGCAGTACTTC
many	NA	TRBJ2-3	TRBV18	CASSTGIFRDTQYF	TGTGCCAGCTCAACCGGGATTTTTCGAGATACGCAGTATTTT
NA	NA	TRBJ1-5	TRBV5-5	CASSLADGFWSNQPRHF	TGTGCCAGCAGCTTGGCCGATGGTTTTTGGAGCAATCAGCCCCGGCATTTT
few	TRBD2	TRBJ2-7	TRBV12-3/TRBV12-4	CASSKRAGGPYEQYF	TGTGCCAGCAGCAAGCGAGCGGGGGGCCCCTACGAGCAGTACTTC
NA	NA	TRBJ1-1	TRBV4-3	CASSQVAQLSTEAFF	TGCGCCAGCAGCCAAGTAGCACAGCTAAGCACTGAAGCTTTCTTT
many	NA	TRBJ2-3	TRBV29-1	CSADRTGGTDTQYF	TGCAGCGCCGACAGGACGGGGGGCACAGATACGCAGTATTTT
many	NA	TRBJ2-3	TRBV5-6	CASSPDGTLSNTQYF	TGTGCCAGCAGCCCCGATGGGACCCTGTCTAATACGCAGTATTTT
many	TRBD2	TRBJ2-3	TRBV5-1	CASSRGPRLAGGTTDTQYF	TGCGCCAGCAGCCGGGGCCCTCGGCTAGCGGGAGGGACCACAGATACGCAGTATTTT
many	NA	TRBJ2-1	TRBV20-1	CSATDSYEQFF	TGCAGTGCCACCGACAGTTATGAGCAGTTCTTC
few	TRBD1	TRBJ1-2	TRBV24-1	CATSDRGQGRGYTF	TGTGCCACCAGTGATCGCGGACAGGGGCGAGGCTACACCTTC
many	NA	TRBJ1-1	TRBV29-1	CSVVMNTEAFF	TGCAGCGTTGTTATGAACACTGAAGCTTTCTTT
NA	TRBD2	TRBJ2-7	TRBV3-1	CASSPAGEIYEQYF	TGTGCCAGCAGCCCGGCGGGGGAGATCTACGAGCAGTACTTC
NA	TRBD1	TRBJ1-2	TRBV4-2	CASRLPGQGGNYGYTF	TGTGCCAGCAGATTACCAGGACAGGGGGGCAACTATGGCTACACCTTC
NA	NA	TRBJ1-1	TRBV3-1	CASSQVEVSGTEAFF	TGTGCCAGCAGCCAGGTGGAGGTGTCTGGCACTGAAGCTTTCTTT
few	NA	TRBJ2-1	TRBV9	CASSVGLPPLMNEQFF	TGTGCCAGCAGCGTAGGTCTACCCCCCCTCATGAATGAGCAGTTCTTC
many	NA	TRBJ2-1	TRBV6-2/TRBV6-3	CASSLNEQFF	TGTGCCAGCAGCCTCAATGAGCAGTTCTTC
many	NA	TRBJ2-1	TRBV7-9	CASSGPLDTRMLGEQFF	TGTGCCAGCAGCGGGCCCTTAGACACGAGGATGCTTGGTGAGCAGTTCTTC
few	NA	TRBJ2-7	TRBV5-1	CASSLVGTFYEQYF	TGCGCCAGCAGCTTGGTTGGCACCTTCTACGAGCAGTACTTC
many	NA	TRBJ1-3	TRBV12-3/TRBV12-4	CASSSLAWPAGNTIYF	TGTGCCAGCAGTTCCCTTGCTTGGCCAGCTGGAAACACCATATATTTT
NA	TRBD2	TRBJ2-1	TRBV12-3/TRBV12-4	CATHPPSGNNEQFF	TGTGCCACCCACCCTCCTAGCGGTAACAATGAGCAGTTCTTC
many	NA	TRBJ2-2	TRBV5-1	CASSRATGELFF	TGCGCCAGCAGCAGGGCTACCGGGGAGCTGTTTTTT
few	TRBD1	TRBJ1-5	TRBV30	CAWRTTRQGGNQPQHF	TGTGCCTGGAGGACAACCCGACAGGGAGGCAATCAGCCCCAGCATTTT